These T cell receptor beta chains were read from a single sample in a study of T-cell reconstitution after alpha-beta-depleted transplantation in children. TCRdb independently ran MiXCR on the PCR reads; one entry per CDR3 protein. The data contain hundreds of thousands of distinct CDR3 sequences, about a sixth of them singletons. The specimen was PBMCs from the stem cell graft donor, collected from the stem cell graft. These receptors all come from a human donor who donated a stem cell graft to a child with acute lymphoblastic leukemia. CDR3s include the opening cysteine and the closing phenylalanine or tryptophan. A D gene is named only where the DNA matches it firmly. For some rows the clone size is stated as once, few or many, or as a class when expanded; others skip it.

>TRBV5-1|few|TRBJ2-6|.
TGCGCCAGCAGCCTCGACGTACGCCCCTCTGGGGCCAACGTCCTGACTTTC
CASSLDVRPSGANVLTF
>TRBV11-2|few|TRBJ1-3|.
TGTGCCAGCAGCTTAGCCCCCCAGGACTCTGGAAACACCATATATTTT
CASSLAPQDSGNTIYF
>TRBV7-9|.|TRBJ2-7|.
TGTGCCAGCAGCTGGGGACTCCCCTACGAGCAGTACTTC
CASSWGLPYEQYF
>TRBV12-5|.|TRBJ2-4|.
TGTGCTAGTGGCCCCTCTAGTGGAGGAGTCGTGGCCAAAAACATTCAGTACTTC
CASGPSSGGVVAKNIQYF
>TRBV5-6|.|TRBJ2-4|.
TGTGCCAGCAGCTTTGGGACTTACCAACCCAAAAACATTCAGTACTTC
CASSFGTYQPKNIQYF
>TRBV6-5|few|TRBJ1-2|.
TGTGCCAGCAGTTACCGAGTGGGGGACGATAACTATGGCTACACCTTC
CASSYRVGDDNYGYTF
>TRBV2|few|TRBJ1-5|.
TGTGCCAGCAGGAGACGGCAGGCTTATAGCAATCAGCCCCAGCATTTT
CASRRRQAYSNQPQHF
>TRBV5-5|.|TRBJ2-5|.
TGTGCCAGCAGCTTGTCGGCGACCCAGTACTTC
CASSLSATQYF
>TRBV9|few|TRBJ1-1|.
TGTGCCAGCAGCGTGCCTGCGCAGGTTGGACACACTGAAGCTTTCTTT
CASSVPAQVGHTEAFF
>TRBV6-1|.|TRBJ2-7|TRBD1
TGTGCCAGCAGCCCGACAGGGGCGGTCTACGAGCAGTACTTC
CASSPTGAVYEQYF
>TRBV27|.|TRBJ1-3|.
TGTGCCAGCAGTTTACGGCTATCTCTAGGACCGTCCTCCGGAAACACCATATATTTT
CASSLRLSLGPSSGNTIYF
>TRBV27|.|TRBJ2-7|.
TGTGCCAGCAGTTCGACGGCCCAGATGATAGAGCAGTACTTC
CASSSTAQMIEQYF
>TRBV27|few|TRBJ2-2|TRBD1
TGTGCCAGCAGGTTGACAGGGGGGGCCACCGGGGAGCTGTTTTTT
CASRLTGGATGELFF
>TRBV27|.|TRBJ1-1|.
TGTGCCAGCAGTCCATATGCACACTCGAACACTGAAGCTTTCTTT
CASSPYAHSNTEAFF
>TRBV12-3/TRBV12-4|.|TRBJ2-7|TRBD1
TGTGCCAGCAGTCCGGGGACAGGCCTAACCTACGAGCAGTACTTC
CASSPGTGLTYEQYF
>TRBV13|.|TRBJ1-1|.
TGTGCCAGCAGCTTCGGGAGGCGAGTGGAGAAATTT
CASSFGRRVEKF
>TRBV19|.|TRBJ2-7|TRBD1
TGTGCCAGTGCCTGGCGGACAGGGGGATACGAGCAGTACTTC
CASAWRTGGYEQYF
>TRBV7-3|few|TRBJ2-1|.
TGTGCCAGCACCAAAGACCGAGGACATGAGCAGTTCTTC
CASTKDRGHEQFF
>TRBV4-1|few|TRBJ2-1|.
TGCGCCAGCAGCCTCGGGGGTCTTGCGATCAATGAGCAGTTCTTC
CASSLGGLAINEQFF
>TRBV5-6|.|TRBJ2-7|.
TGTGCCAGCAGCGTGGGCAGGAGCGTCCTCTACGAGCAGTACTTC
CASSVGRSVLYEQYF
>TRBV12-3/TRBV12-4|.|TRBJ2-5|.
TGTGCCAGCAGTTTTGGGGAAGCGGAACAAGAGACCCAGTACTTC
CASSFGEAEQETQYF
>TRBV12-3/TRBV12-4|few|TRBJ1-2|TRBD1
TGTGCCACCTCGGCCGACAGGGAACACTATGGCTACACCTTC
CATSADREHYGYTF
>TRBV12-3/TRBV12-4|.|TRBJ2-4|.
TGTGCCAGCAGCCTTAGTGGGTCGACTAGATGGGACGGAAACATTCAGTACTTC
CASSLSGSTRWDGNIQYF
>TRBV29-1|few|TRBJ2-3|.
TGCAGCGTTGGGTGGGGTTCGGATACGCAGTATTTT
CSVGWGSDTQYF
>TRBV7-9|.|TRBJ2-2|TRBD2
TGTGCCAGCAGCTATCCATCTAGCGGGAAAAACACCGGGGAGCTGTTTTTT
CASSYPSSGKNTGELFF
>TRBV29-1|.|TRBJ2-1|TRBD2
TGCAGCGTTGAGTCGGGGCGGGAGGCCCACAATGAGCAGTTCTTC
CSVESGREAHNEQFF
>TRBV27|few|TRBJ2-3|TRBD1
TGTGCCAGCACCTGGGGGACAGGGGTAGAAGATACGCAGTATTTT
CASTWGTGVEDTQYF
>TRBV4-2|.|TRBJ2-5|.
TGTGCCAGCAGCCAAGAACGTAGCTCGACCCAGTACTTC
CASSQERSSTQYF
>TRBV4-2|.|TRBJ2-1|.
TGTGCCAGCAGCCAGGCGGGGGCGGTGAACAATGAGCAGTTCTTC
CASSQAGAVNNEQFF
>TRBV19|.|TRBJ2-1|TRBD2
TGTGCCAGTAGTCCTAGGGGGCTAGCGGGAGATGAGCAGTTCTTC
CASSPRGLAGDEQFF
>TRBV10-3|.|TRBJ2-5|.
TGTGCCATCAGTGAGATGGTGGGGGTAGAGACCCAGTACTTC
CAISEMVGVETQYF
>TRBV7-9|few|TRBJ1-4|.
TGTGCCAGCAGCTTATTTGACCTTCGGGAAAAACTGTTTTTT
CASSLFDLREKLFF
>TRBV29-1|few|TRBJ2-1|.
TGCAGCGCTTCAGACAGTTACAATGAGCAGTTCTTC
CSASDSYNEQFF
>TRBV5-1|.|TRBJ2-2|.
TGCGCCAGCAGCGCGTTATTCAAGAACACCGGGGAGCTGTTTTTT
CASSALFKNTGELFF
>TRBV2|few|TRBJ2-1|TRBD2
TGTGCCAGCAGTAACGGACTAGCGGGAGGGCCTCAGTTCTTC
CASSNGLAGGPQFF
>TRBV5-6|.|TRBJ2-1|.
TGTGCCAGCAGCTTGGACTTAAACAATGAGCAGTTCTTC
CASSLDLNNEQFF
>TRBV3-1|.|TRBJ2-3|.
TGTGCCAGCAGCCAAGATATCACTAGCACAGATACGCAGTATTTT
CASSQDITSTDTQYF
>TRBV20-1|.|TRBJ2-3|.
TGCAGTGCTAGAGATCCCAGGGGGGGCACAGATACGCAGTATTTT
CSARDPRGGTDTQYF
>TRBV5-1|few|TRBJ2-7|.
TGCGCCAGCAGCCCACCAAACCGACAGTACCGCGAGCAGTACTTC
CASSPPNRQYREQYF
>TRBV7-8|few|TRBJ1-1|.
TGTGCCAGCAGCTTATTCGCGGAGGCTGAAGCTTTCTTT
CASSLFAEAEAFF
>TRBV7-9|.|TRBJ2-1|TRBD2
TGTGCCAGCAGCCCTCGGGTAGCGGGAGATAGGTACAATGAGCAGTTCTTC
CASSPRVAGDRYNEQFF
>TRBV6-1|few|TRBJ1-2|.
TGTGCCAGCAGTGAACGGGCCGTGGATGGCTACACCTTC
CASSERAVDGYTF
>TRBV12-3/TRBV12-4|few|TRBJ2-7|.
TGTGCCAGCAGTTTGTATAAGGTCTACGAGCAGTACTTC
CASSLYKVYEQYF
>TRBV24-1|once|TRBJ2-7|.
TGTGCCACCAGTGCCGGCCGAGGAGAGCAGTACTTC
CATSAGRGEQYF
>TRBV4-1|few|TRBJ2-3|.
TGCGCCAGCAGCAAGGGGCTAGGACACACAGATACGCAGTATTTT
CASSKGLGHTDTQYF
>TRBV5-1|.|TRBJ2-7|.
TGCGCCAGCGGATGGGGGGCAGGCGAGCAGTACTTC
CASGWGAGEQYF
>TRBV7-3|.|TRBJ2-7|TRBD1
TGTGCCAGCAGCTTAACTCCGGGACAGGACCTCTACGAGCAGTACTTC
CASSLTPGQDLYEQYF
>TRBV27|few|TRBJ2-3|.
TGTGCCAGCAGTTCCCGACTAGGGAGCACAGATACGCAGTATTTT
CASSSRLGSTDTQYF
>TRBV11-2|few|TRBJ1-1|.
TGTGCCAGCAGCTCTACCACTGACAGGCGGAACACTGAAGCTTTCTTT
CASSSTTDRRNTEAFF
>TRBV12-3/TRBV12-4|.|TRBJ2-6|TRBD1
TGTGCCAGCAGTTTTGGACAGGCCGGGGCCAACGTCCTGACTTTC
CASSFGQAGANVLTF
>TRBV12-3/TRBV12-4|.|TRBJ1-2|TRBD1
TGTGCCAGCAGCTGGACAGGGAGGGCTAACTATGGCTACACCTTC
CASSWTGRANYGYTF
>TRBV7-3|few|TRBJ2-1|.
TGTGCCAGCAGCTTCCTCGGCGGGGACCCCTACAATGAGCAGTTCTTC
CASSFLGGDPYNEQFF
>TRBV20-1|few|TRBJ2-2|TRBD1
TGCAGTGCTAGAGTTGACAGGGGCCCTTCTATCACCGGGGAGCTGTTTTTT
CSARVDRGPSITGELFF
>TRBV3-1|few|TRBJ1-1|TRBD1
TGTGCCAGCAGCCATTTGGGACAGGAAGCTTTCTTT
CASSHLGQEAFF
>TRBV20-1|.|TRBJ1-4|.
TGCAGTGCTCCCGGGACGGAAAATGAAAAACTGTTTTTT
CSAPGTENEKLFF
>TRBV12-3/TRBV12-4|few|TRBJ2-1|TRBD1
TGTGCCAGCAGTTTTCGGGACAGGCAGTTCTTC
CASSFRDRQFF
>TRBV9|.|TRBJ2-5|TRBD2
TGTGCCAGCAGCCCGGGGAGGCGGGAGAGGAGAGAGACCCAGTACTTC
CASSPGRRERRETQYF
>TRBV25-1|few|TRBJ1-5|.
TGTGCCAGCAGTGAATCGAAACTCAATCAGCCCCAGCATTTT
CASSESKLNQPQHF
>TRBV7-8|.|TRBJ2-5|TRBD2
TGTGCCAGCAGCTCCGGGATTGTAGCGGGGGACCAAGAGACCCAGTACTTC
CASSSGIVAGDQETQYF